One sample yielded the 24 T cell receptor beta chains listed below, sequenced in a study of neurological immune-mediated disorders. Stated time point: longitudinal time-point 3. A single record per CDR3 protein comes from TCRdb applying MiXCR to the 5' RACE reads. Of about 80,000 distinct CDR3 sequences listed, around 4.5% were seen once; the top ten hold less than 7.5%. Sequencing used PBMCs. The receptor source for this set is a woman aged 60-75 years with multiple sclerosis.

This clonotype occurred many times. This chain joins TRBV5-1 and TRBJ2-3, with D perhaps TRBD2 (5 bases). The germline V and J ends were trimmed by 3 bases and 0 bases, with 14 bases remaining between them. Germline CDR1 is SGHRS and CDR2 is YFSETQ. This CDR3 has 16 residues. The CDR3 DNA reads as TGCGCCAGCAGCTCGGAGGCTAGCAGGAGCACAGATACGCAGTATTTT. This translates into CASSSEASRSTDTQYF.

This clonotype was observed at least ten times. The gene calls are TRBV28 and TRBJ2-1, with TRBD2 identical over 10 bases. The V gene's germline CDR1 is MDHEN and CDR2 SYDVKM. The CDR3 has 16 amino acids. J was trimmed by 6 bases and V by 5 bases; bases with no gene match: 10. The CDR3 nucleotides read TGTGCCAGCAGTGTAATTAGCGGGGGGCAGCTCAATGAGCAGTTCTTC. It is translated as CASSVISGGQLNEQFF.

The V call is TRBV10-1, the J call TRBJ2-3; TRBD1 might be the D (6 bases). The CDR3 is 14 residues long. V was cut by 10 bases and J by 2 bases, with 16 bases left in between. CDR1 WNHNN and CDR2 SYGVQD come from the germline V gene (reference sequence). CDR3 DNA sequence: TGCGCCACAACGAGGGGGACCTACACAGATACGCAGTATTTT. Translating gives CATTRGTYTDTQYF.

This clonotype was counted many times. The CDR3 DNA sequence: TGTGCCAGCAGTTTAAGACAACGGGAGATCTATGGCTACACCTTC. It translates to CASSLRQREIYGYTF. This chain links TRBV28 with TRBJ1-2, with no clear D. This CDR3 has 15 residues. Trimming stripped 2 bases from V and 4 bases from J, with 14 bases between. Germline V gene sequence: CDR1 MDHEN, CDR2 SYDVKM.

The chain has TRBV12-3 or TRBV12-4 and TRBJ1-2, with D hard to call. The germline V and J ends were trimmed by 4 bases and 2 bases, with 5 bases remaining between them. The CDR3 length is 12 residues. The CDR3 DNA is TGTGCCAGCAGTTATGGGAACTATGGCTACACCTTC. Translating it yields CASSYGNYGYTF.

There are many counts of this clonotype. The rearrangement uses TRBV5-1 and TRBJ2-7, with 12 nucleotides matching TRBD1. CDR1 is SGHRS, CDR2 YFSETQ, per germline. V dropped 5 bases and J dropped 6; count of bases not matched to a gene: 21. This CDR3 is 19 amino acids long. CDR3 nucleotides: TGCGCCAGCAGGGGCCACCGACTTGCTCCGGGACAGGGGGCTCTCGAGCAGTACTTC. This encodes CASRGHRLAPGQGALEQYF.

This clonotype came up many times. V usage is TRBV5-1 and J usage is TRBJ2-1; D may be TRBD2 (7 bases). This CDR3 is 14 amino acids long. Trimming took off 5 bases at V and 4 bases at J, with 13 bases between the two ends. Germline loops: CDR1 SGHRS, CDR2 YFSETQ. The chain's CDR3 is CASRGGAEYNEQFF. DNA for the CDR3: TGCGCCAGCAGGGGGGGGGCAGAATACAATGAGCAGTTCTTC. The full variable domain, its missing parts supplied by reference TRBV5-1 and TRBJ2-1, is KAGVTQTPRYLIKTRGQQVTLSCSPISGHRSVSWYQQTPGQGLQFLFEYFSETQRNKGNFPGRFSGRQFSNSRSEMNVSTLELGDSALYLCASRGGAEYNEQFFGPGTRLTVL.

This clonotype was found many times. V and J are TRBV3-1 and TRBJ2-3; tentatively, D is TRBD2 (6 bases). V was trimmed by 0 bases and J by 2 bases, leaving 24 bases between them. The CDR3 covers 20 residues. Germline V gene data show CDR1 as LGHDT and CDR2 as YNNKEL (reference sequence). The CDR3 spells CASSQEIHLWRGANTDTQYF. The DNA for the CDR3 is TGTGCCAGCAGCCAAGAAATCCATCTATGGCGCGGGGCGAACACAGATACGCAGTATTTT.

This clonotype was counted ten times or more. V is TRBV6-1 and J is TRBJ1-1, with no clear D. The CDR3 is 15 amino acids. Germline CDR1 reads MNHNS; CDR2 reads SASEGT. V dropped 0 bases and J dropped 1 base, with 9 bases sitting between them. CDR3 coding DNA: TGTGCCAGCAGTGAAGCTAGGTGGGGGAACACTGAAGCTTTCTTT. Translated: CASSEARWGNTEAFF.

Ten or more counts support this clonotype. V is TRBV25-1 and J is TRBJ2-6; the D gene is possibly TRBD1 (6 bases). V was trimmed by 1 base and J by 2 bases, leaving 12 bases between them. Germline loops: CDR1 MGHDK, CDR2 SYGVNS. This CDR3 region has 17 residues. The DNA of the CDR3 is TGTGCCAGCAGTGAATCCAAAGGGGGAACTGGGGCCAACGTCCTGACTTTC. This sequence encodes CASSESKGGTGANVLTF. The full variable domain, in which reference TRBV25-1 and TRBJ2-6 provide the parts outside the CDR3, is EADIYQTPRYLVIGTGKKITLECSQTMGHDKMYWYQQDPGMELHLIHYSYGVNSTEKGDLSSESTVSRIRTEHFPLTLESARPSHTSQYLCASSESKGGTGANVLTFGAGSRLTVL.

This clonotype showed up many times. The V gene is TRBV20-1, the J gene TRBJ2-1; D unresolved. From germline, CDR1 is DFQATT and CDR2 SNEGSKA (reference sequence). The V end was cut by 5 bases, the J end by 8 bases, with 10 bases between. The CDR3 covers 11 residues. CDR3 amino acids: CSAPVHDEQFF. The CDR3 DNA reads as TGCAGTGCTCCCGTACACGATGAGCAGTTCTTC.

The rearrangement links TRBV12-3 or TRBV12-4 to TRBJ2-3; D not resolved. Trimming removed 6 bases at V and 0 bases at J, with 16 bases between. This CDR3 has 16 amino acids. The CDR3, as DNA: TGTGCCAGCAGCTCGGCTGTGGGGTCAAGCACAGATACGCAGTATTTT. Translated: CASSSAVGSSTDTQYF.

In this sample, this clonotype turned up many times. The junction differs from germline at one of its ends, possibly a read error. The rearrangement links TRBV30 to TRBJ1-2; D is ambiguous. The CDR3 is made up of 10 amino acids. CDR1 and CDR2 from the germline V gene are GTSNPN and SVGIG (reference sequence). In nucleotides, the CDR3 is TGTGCCTGGAGTAGAACAGAACGACTCTTC. Its translation: CAWSRTERLF.

This clonotype was observed at least ten times. The J gene is TRBJ1-2, the V gene TRBV6-4, with D perhaps TRBD1 (6 bases). The germline gives CDR1 MRHNA, CDR2 SNTAGT. Trimming left V 4 bases short and J 8 bases short, with 17 bases between. The CDR3 has 14 residues. The CDR3 loop is CASSAELGAAGYTF. The CDR3 DNA follows: TGTGCCAGCAGTGCGGAGCTGGGGGCTGCGGGCTACACCTTC.

This clonotype has ten or more counts. The chain couples TRBV7-9 to TRBJ1-1, with D possibly matching TRBD1 (5 bases). CDR1 is SEHNR and CDR2 is FQNEAQ in the germline V gene (reference sequence). The V and J ends lost 2 bases and 7 bases respectively, with 8 bases between them. This CDR3 has 12 amino acids. The CDR3 nucleotides read TGTGCCAGCAGCTTAAGGACACATGAAGCTTTCTTT. It encodes CASSLRTHEAFF.

This clonotype was seen many times. This chain uses TRBV3-1 with TRBJ2-5; D is tentatively TRBD1 or TRBD2 (5 bases each). Per germline, CDR1 LGHDT and CDR2 YNNKEL (reference sequence). This CDR3 contains 15 residues. Trimming cost V 1 base and J 1 base, with 10 bases left between them. The CDR3 DNA is TGTGCCAGCAGCCAAGTGAGTGGGGGCCAAGAGACCCAGTACTTC. It specifies CASSQVSGGQETQYF.

This clonotype was detected many times. The rearrangement joins TRBV6-6 to TRBJ2-3; 13 nucleotides line up with TRBD2. The CDR3 runs 15 residues. The junction had 2 bases not matched to a gene; V was cut back by 4 bases and J by 4 bases. CDR1 is MNHNY and CDR2 is SVGAGI in the germline V gene (reference sequence). CDR3 residues: CASSSTSGGSDTQYF. CDR3 nucleotides: TGTGCCAGCAGTTCGACTAGCGGGGGGTCAGATACGCAGTATTTT.

This clonotype has a count of ten or more. The rearrangement uses TRBV20-1 and TRBJ1-1; 9 nucleotides agree with TRBD1. CDR1 and CDR2 from the germline V gene are DFQATT and SNEGSKA (reference sequence). V gave up 5 bases and J gave up 0 bases; unmatched junction bases: 13. The CDR3 is made up of 17 amino acids. The CDR3 reads CSALTGTGSIVNTEAFF. Here the CDR3 DNA reads TGCAGTGCTCTAACCGGGACAGGGTCGATAGTGAACACTGAAGCTTTCTTT.

This clonotype was seen many times. The gene calls are TRBV28 and TRBJ2-7, with 10 bases fitting TRBD1. The germline V gene has CDR1 MDHEN and CDR2 SYDVKM. Trimming removed 3 bases from V and 1 base from J; junction bases left unmatched: 3. The CDR3 runs to 15 residues. DNA of the CDR3: TGTGCCAGCAGTTTGTGGACAGGGGGTTCCTACGAGCAGTACTTC. This encodes CASSLWTGGSYEQYF.

Many counts were recorded for this clonotype. The V gene is TRBV5-1, the J gene TRBJ1-1, with 9 bases that match TRBD1. Germline CDR1 reads SGHRS; CDR2 reads YFSETQ. The CDR3 consists of 15 residues. V lost 0 bases to trimming and J lost 5 bases; unmatched junction nucleotides: 5. CDR3 coding DNA: TGCGCCAGCAGCTTGGATACAGGGGGCGGAACTGAAGCTTTCTTT. Translated: CASSLDTGGGTEAFF.

This clonotype came up many times. V gene TRBV6-5 combines with J gene TRBJ1-1; D call uncertain. Trimming shortened V by 7 bases and J by 0 bases, and 15 bases separated the two germline ends. This CDR3 contains 15 residues. CDR1 is MNHEY and CDR2 is SVGAGI in the germline V gene. The CDR3 nucleotides are TGTGCCAGCACTCCCACCGGCAGGATGAACACTGAAGCTTTCTTT. Translated, it gives CASTPTGRMNTEAFF.

This clonotype occurred many times. The rearrangement links TRBV12-3 or TRBV12-4 to TRBJ2-2; 8 bases agree with TRBD1. After removal of 6 bases from V and 0 bases from J, the junction contained 3 bases not matched to a gene. The CDR3 has 15 amino acids. CDR3 nucleotide sequence: TGTGCCAGCAGGGGACAGGCGTCGAACACCGGGGAGCTGTTTTTT. Encoded protein: CASRGQASNTGELFF.

This clonotype was observed many times. This chain uses TRBV7-8 with TRBJ1-1, with 8 bases lining up with TRBD1. The CDR3 totals 14 residues. Germline trimming cut 1 base from V and 5 bases from J; bases unmatched to any gene: 3. The V gene's germline CDR1 is SGHVS and CDR2 FQNEAQ. CDR3 sequence reads: CASSLGTGWTEAFF. Written as DNA, the CDR3 is TGTGCCAGCAGCTTAGGGACAGGGTGGACTGAAGCTTTCTTT.

This clonotype was counted at least ten times. The genes are TRBV10-3 and TRBJ1-1; D is unresolved. Germline CDR1 is ENHRY and CDR2 is SYGVKD. Deletions cut 3 bases from V and 3 bases from J, with 8 bases between. CDR3 length: 13 residues. CDR3 sequence reads: CAISDEVYTEAFF. The CDR3 nucleotides read TGTGCCATCAGTGACGAGGTCTACACTGAAGCTTTCTTT.